Included here is one T cell receptor (beta chain) sequence, with context. This sample is drawn from a study of blood T cell repertoires in COVID-19. Only in-frame clones appear in the TCRdb table, and some are missing; sequencing was by immunoSEQ multiplex PCR. Among 240,000 or so clones listed, around 89% were seen once. Germline CDR1 and CDR2: SGHDT and YYEEEE. The CDR3 runs to 15 residues. V lost 2 bases to trimming and J lost 0 bases; unmatched junction nucleotides: 2. The V and J genes are TRBV5-6 and TRBJ2-5, with 9 bases that match TRBD1. Sequenced sample: PBMCs or T cells enriched from blood (not recorded which). The source is a man in his forties who had recovered from COVID-19. CDR3 sequence (DNA): TGTGCCAGCAGCTTCCGGGACAGGGACCAAGAGACCCAGTACTTC. Translated: CASSFRDRDQETQYF.